The source of this T cell receptor (beta chain) is a study of radiotherapy plus CTLA-4 blockade in lung cancer. As for the study in general: Among all patients, about 19% showed objective responses, while roughly 28% had disease control.

TCRdb's table, derived via immunoSEQ multiplex PCR, lists solely in-frame clones and lacks some. Among nearly 95,000 clones listed, roughly 85% were seen once. Focal radiation plus CTLA-4 blockade with ipilimumab was administered to patients who had chemo-refractory metastatic non-small-cell lung cancer. General study points: Blood TCR clones of tumor origin expanded after radiotherapy plus ipilimumab. Response, reportedly, was best predicted by interferon-beta along with early blood T cell clone dynamics.

Details on this clone: Its antigen is not identified.

Germline CDR1 and CDR2: SGHRS and YFSETQ. After removal of 4 bases from V and 8 bases from J, the junction contained 11 bases not matched to a gene. This CDR3 is built from 16 residues. The sequences come from peripheral blood, collected from a patient treated with radiotherapy plus ipilimumab. V gene TRBV5-1 combines with J gene TRBJ2-1, with TRBD2 matching over 11 bases. The sequence derives from a human donor with non-small cell lung cancer that progressed on radiotherapy plus ipilimumab. CDR3 nucleotides: TGCGCCAGCAGCGTGGGTACTAGCGGGAGTCTCGATGAGCAGTTCTTC. Residues: CASSVGTSGSLDEQFF.